The TCR beta chain described here comes from a study of blood T cell repertoires in COVID-19. Study context: The origin of the acute and convalescent COVID-19 samples was the United States, Italy and Spain.

This CDR3 has 11 residues. CDR1 and CDR2 from the germline V gene are SGHKS and YYEKEE (reference sequence). V lost 4 bases, J lost 6 bases, and 8 bases lay in between. Participant age was about 18 to 89 years, and participants resided in roughly 25 US areas. Cohort 3 recovery required two negative PCRs, clearance, or symptom resolution. The table came from immunoSEQ multiplex PCR; TCRdb's copy has only in-frame clones and leaves some out. The profile covers 250,000 to 300,000 clones, with roughly 85% appearing a single time and approximately 2% taken by the ten largest. This sequence joins TRBV5-5 and TRBJ2-7; D gene uncertain. This TCR was sampled from a woman aged 45 to 65 who had recovered from COVID-19. Sequenced input: PBMCs or T cells enriched from blood (not recorded which). The DNA of the CDR3 is TGTGCCAGCAGCCTACCAGGCGAGCAGTACTTC. Amino acids: CASSLPGEQYF.